Below, 17 T cell receptor beta chains from the same sample are listed, as sequenced in a study of T cells in Graves' hyperthyroidism and ophthalmopathy. Amplified regions were TCR beta CDR3 sequences from RNA transcripts. With the HTBI primer set, the TCR CDR3 went through a first round of RT-PCR. TCRdb recomputed calls from the multiplex PCR reads with MiXCR, one row per CDR3 protein. The repertoire holds about 560,000 distinct CDR3 sequences, with approximately 14% as singletons. Sequencing input: blood. These receptor sequences come from a woman aged 30 to 39 with Graves' hyperthyroidism.

This clonotype was detected ten times or more. The chain is built from TRBV2 and TRBJ1-5, with a possible D match to TRBD1 (5 bases). Germline CDR1 is SNHLY and CDR2 is FYNNEI. Trimming shortened V by 6 bases and J by 3 bases, and 15 bases separated the two germline ends. The CDR3 spans 15 residues. The CDR3 coding sequence is TGTGCCAGCAGCCCCGGGACGGAGTACAATCAGCCCCAGCATTTT. Protein: CASSPGTEYNQPQHF.

This clonotype occurred a few times. V gene TRBV30 combines with J gene TRBJ2-1; D uncertain. Germline lookup yields CDR1 GTSNPN and CDR2 SVGIG (reference sequence). The CDR3 runs 17 residues. The ends were cut back, 1 base at V and 2 bases at J, with 18 bases in the middle. In DNA form, the CDR3 reads TGTGCCTGGAGTGCAGGAAGGACCCCCGAGGCCTACAATGAGCAGTTCTTC. Amino acids: CAWSAGRTPEAYNEQFF. Based on the CDR3 plus reference TRBV30 and TRBJ2-1, the full variable domain is SQTIHQWPATLVQPVGSPLSLECTVEGTSNPNLYWYRQAAGRGLQLLFYSVGIGQISSEVPQNLSASRPQDRQFILSSKKLLLSDSGFYLCAWSAGRTPEAYNEQFFGPGTRLTVL.

The sample holds a few counts of this clonotype. The gene calls are TRBV27 and TRBJ2-1; 7 bases match TRBD2. V lost 8 bases and J lost 2; bases outside the gene matches: 3. In germline, CDR1 is MNHEY, CDR2 SMNVEV (reference sequence). CDR3 length equals 13 residues. The CDR3 protein is CASQRDPYNEQFF. As DNA, the CDR3 is TGTGCCAGCCAGCGGGACCCCTACAATGAGCAGTTCTTC.

To note about this clonotype: Since a much larger clone is just one base distant, this may be a read error. The chain couples TRBV3-1 to TRBJ2-1; 8 bases are shared with TRBD2. The DNA end favors TRBJ2-7, so the J call may be wrong. The CDR3 contains 17 residues. The germline gives CDR1 LGHDT, CDR2 YNNKEL (reference sequence). CDR3 nucleotides: TGTGCCAGCAGCCTTTTCCCCGCGACTAGCGACTACAATGAGCAGTACTTC. It codes for CASSLFPATSDYNEQYF.

This sequence joins TRBV3-1 and TRBJ1-1; tentatively, D is TRBD1 (5 bases). The CDR3 spans 17 residues. Germline CDR1 LGHDT, CDR2 YNNKEL (reference sequence). V lost 5 bases and J 5 bases, leaving 24 bases between the germline ends. This CDR3 is CASSSRVGGGAGTEAFF. The CDR3, as DNA: TGTGCCAGCAGCTCAAGGGTGGGTGGAGGGGCTGGGACTGAAGCTTTCTTT. The whole variable domain, filled in from reference TRBV3-1 and TRBJ1-1, reads DTAVSQTPKYLVTQMGNDKSIKCEQNLGHDTMYWYKQDSKKFLKIMFSYNNKELIINETVPNRFSPKSPDKAHLNLHINSLELGDSAVYFCASSSRVGGGAGTEAFFGQGTRLTVV.

In this sample, this clonotype turned up many times. The chain couples TRBV30 to TRBJ1-5, with D maybe TRBD1 (6 bases). This CDR3 contains 15 residues. Germline loops: CDR1 GTSNPN, CDR2 SVGIG (reference sequence). The V end lost 0 bases, the J end lost 7 bases, and 16 bases lay between the germline ends. CDR3 nucleotide sequence: TGTGCCTGGAGTGTAGGTACAGGGTTTAGCCAGCCCCAGCATTTT. This encodes CAWSVGTGFSQPQHF.

In this sample, this clonotype turned up many times. The V and J genes are TRBV5-1 and TRBJ1-2, with 9 bases fitting TRBD1. CDR3 length equals 17 residues. V shed 2 bases and J 8 bases; nucleotides not matched to a gene: 16. The V gene's germline CDR1 is SGHRS and CDR2 YFSETQ. CDR3 bases: TGCGCCAGCAGCTTAAGACCACCCGGGACAGGGTCAGAAGGCTACACCTTC. This codes for CASSLRPPGTGSEGYTF.

This chain connects TRBV2 to TRBJ1-4, with D possibly TRBD1 on 6 matching bases. Germline V gene sequence: CDR1 SNHLY, CDR2 FYNNEI. CDR3 length: 13 amino acids. V was trimmed by 8 bases and J by 7 bases, leaving 14 bases between them. The DNA of the CDR3 is TGTGCCAGCGGGGGCCAGGGGAGTGAAAAACTGTTTTTT. Translated: CASGGQGSEKLFF.

This clonotype was counted many times. The chain links TRBV10-1 to TRBJ2-2; D gene uncertain. The CDR3 has 15 amino acids. In germline, CDR1 is WNHNN, CDR2 SYGVQD (reference sequence). Trimming took off 3 bases at V and 7 bases at J, with 15 bases between the two ends. CDR3 nucleotide sequence: TGCGCCAGCAGTGACCCATCTCTCGGAGTCGGGGAGCTGTTTTTT. Encoded protein: CASSDPSLGVGELFF.

To note about this clonotype: A read error is possible here, since a much larger clone lies one base away. This chain links TRBV7-2 with TRBJ2-3; perhaps TRBD1 as D (6 bases). V dropped 5 bases and J dropped 3 bases, with 12 bases sitting between them. CDR1 and CDR2 (germline): SGHTA, FQGNSA. This CDR3 contains 14 residues. The CDR3 loop is CASSPRDITDTQYF. The CDR3 region has the DNA TGTGCCAGCAGCCCCCGGGACATAACAGATACGCAGTATTTT.

This clonotype was seen at least ten times. V is TRBV7-2 and J is TRBJ2-2; D gene ambiguous. Looked up from germline, CDR1 is SGHTA and CDR2 is FQGNSA. This CDR3 comprises 13 residues. Trimming took off 5 bases at V and 1 base at J, with 5 bases between the two ends. CDR3 in DNA: TGTGCCAGCAGCCCGAGGAACACCGGGGAGCTGTTTTTT. This codes for CASSPRNTGELFF.

This clonotype was observed at least ten times. The J gene is TRBJ2-7, the V gene TRBV11-2, with 7 bases that match TRBD2. The CDR3 spans 15 residues. The J segment lost 2 bases and the V segment lost 0 bases, leaving 4 bases of the junction unmatched. CDR1 is SGHAT and CDR2 is FQNNGV in the germline V gene. CDR3 bases: TGTGCCAGCAGCTTAGATCCTAGCGGAACCTACGAGCAGTACTTC. Its translation is CASSLDPSGTYEQYF.

The sample holds many counts of this clonotype. The chain combines TRBV11-2 with TRBJ2-7, with D maybe TRBD2 (6 bases). The CDR3 consists of 14 residues. Trimming stripped 7 bases from V and 7 bases from J, with 20 bases between. CDR1 is SGHAT, CDR2 FQNNGV, per germline. CDR3 sequence: CASTHGPLGGEQYF. The CDR3 bases are TGTGCCAGCACTCACGGGCCGTTGGGGGGTGAGCAGTACTTC.

This clonotype was counted at least ten times. V usage is TRBV20-1 and J usage is TRBJ1-5; 7 bases agree with TRBD1. The CDR3 contains 14 residues. CDR1 DFQATT and CDR2 SNEGSKA come from the germline V gene (reference sequence). V dropped 7 bases and J dropped 6; count of bases not matched to a gene: 12. In nucleotides, the CDR3 is TGCAGTGTAAGTCGACAGGGTAGTATTCAGCCCCAGCATTTT. It is translated as CSVSRQGSIQPQHF.

The table lists this clonotype with many counts. The V call is TRBV20-1, the J call TRBJ2-5; 9 bases align to TRBD1. This CDR3 has 12 amino acids. The ends lost 5 bases at V and 4 bases at J; junction bases unmatched: 2. Germline V gene sequence: CDR1 DFQATT, CDR2 SNEGSKA (reference sequence). The CDR3 spells CSAGDRAETQYF. CDR3 DNA: TGCAGTGCTGGGGACAGGGCAGAGACCCAGTACTTC.

The chain links TRBV4-1 to TRBJ2-1; D unclear. The CDR3 spans 14 residues. CDR1 is MGHRA and CDR2 is YSYEKL in the germline V gene. The ends were cut back, 0 bases at V and 5 bases at J, with 8 bases in the middle. The CDR3 here is CASSQESLDNEQFF. The CDR3 coding sequence is TGCGCCAGCAGCCAAGAAAGCCTGGACAATGAGCAGTTCTTC.

As concerns this clonotype: A single base separates this from a much larger clone, so it may be a read error. The chain couples TRBV10-2 to TRBJ2-2; possible D gene TRBD2, 5 bases. This CDR3 is 14 amino acids long. Germline CDR1 WSHSY, CDR2 SAAADI. The CDR3 sequence is CACSERGGAGELFF. Written as DNA, the CDR3 is TGCGCCTGCAGTGAGCGTGGAGGCGCCGGGGAGCTGTTTTTT.